This T cell receptor beta chain was captured in a study of breast tumors, draining lymph nodes, adjacent tissues. TCRdb fed the multiplex PCR reads into MiXCR, producing one record per CDR3 protein. The repertoire holds hundreds of thousands of distinct CDR3 sequences, with less than 40% as singletons. This clonotype was detected ten times or more. Antigen: not known. Study-wide results and limits: Luminal-like breast cancer showed significantly greater tumor-nontumor repertoire similarity than basal-like breast cancer did. Tumor repertoires ranked between lymph nodes and nontumor tissue in diversity, with V and J gene preferences. Most tumor T cells seemingly derive from lymph node, then expand in tumor.

Axillary draining lymph nodes of breast cancer patients supplied the node samples. The V gene's germline CDR1 is SGHRS and CDR2 YFSETQ. The CDR3 extends over 16 amino acids. The V end was cut by 0 bases, the J end by 4 bases, with 14 bases between. Material: axillary lymph node tissue. This chain connects TRBV5-1 to TRBJ1-5; tentatively, D is TRBD1 (6 bases). The TCR comes from a female donor with breast cancer. Some clones in this sample may be carry-over from other donors' samples. CDR3 nucleotides: TGCGCCAGCAGCTTGGGCGGGGGGGGCCCTAATCAGCCCCAGCATTTT. Translation: CASSLGGGGPNQPQHF.